What follows are 28 T cell receptor beta chains derived from one specimen sequenced in a study of blood T cell repertoires in COVID-19. TCRdb's copy holds only in-frame clones and misses some; the assay was immunoSEQ multiplex PCR. The sample records over 250,000 clones, 80% to 90% being singletons. Specimen: PBMCs or T cells enriched from blood (not recorded which). The receptors come from a woman aged 25-40 years who had recovered from COVID-19.

CDR3 amino acids: CASSLGLAGSEQYF. CDR3 nucleotide sequence: TGTGCCAGCAGCTTAGGGCTAGCGGGGAGCGAGCAGTACTTC. V and J are TRBV11-3 and TRBJ2-7, with 9 bases that match TRBD2. Per germline, CDR1 SGHNT and CDR2 YENEEA. The CDR3 runs 14 residues. With 1 base clipped from V and 6 bases from J, the junction kept 4 bases outside the gene matches.

This rearrangement joins TRBV28 to TRBJ1-2; perhaps TRBD1 as D (6 bases). V was cut by 4 bases and J by 4 bases, with 10 bases left in between. CDR1 is MDHEN, CDR2 SYDVKM, per germline. The CDR3 totals 13 residues. In DNA, the CDR3 is TGTGCCAGCAGTTCGAGGGGGGGCTATGGCTACACCTTC. This gives the protein CASSSRGGYGYTF.

V gene TRBV12-5 combines with J gene TRBJ2-3, with D hard to call. Trimming shortened V by 0 bases and J by 1 base, and 8 bases separated the two germline ends. CDR1 and CDR2 (germline): LGHNT, FRNRAP. The CDR3 has 15 residues. This chain's CDR3 is CASGLVISGTDTQYF. The CDR3 coding sequence is TGTGCTAGTGGTTTGGTAATTTCGGGCACAGATACGCAGTATTTT.

This clone was counted once. This chain connects TRBV18 to TRBJ2-2; the match to TRBD1 covers 7 bases. Germline CDR1 KGHSH, CDR2 LQKENI. The V gene end was trimmed by 5 bases and the J gene end by 4 bases; junction bases not matched to a gene: 4. The CDR3 covers 14 residues. The CDR3 region has the DNA TGTGCCAGCTCATCGACAGGGATCACCGGGGAGCTGTTTTTT. Translated, it gives CASSSTGITGELFF.

The chain recombines TRBV12-5 with TRBJ1-5, with D possibly being TRBD1 (5 bases). This CDR3 has 15 residues. V lost 6 bases, J lost 5 bases, and 17 bases lay in between. CDR1 is LGHNT and CDR2 is FRNRAP in the germline V gene. DNA of the CDR3: TGTGCTAGTGGAGGTCGGAGTAGGGGCTATCAGCCCCAGCATTTT. Its translation: CASGGRSRGYQPQHF.

The chain couples TRBV2 to TRBJ1-1; D may be TRBD1 (6 bases). The CDR3 contains 11 residues. Germline CDR1 reads SNHLY; CDR2 reads FYNNEI. Trimming removed 8 bases from V and 7 bases from J, with 11 bases in between. The CDR3 loop reads CASYAGVEAFF. The CDR3 DNA reads as TGTGCCAGCTATGCAGGGGTTGAAGCTTTCTTT.

V gene TRBV18 combines with J gene TRBJ2-5; 8 bases are a match to TRBD1. This CDR3 has 16 amino acids. The V gene end was trimmed by 3 bases and the J gene end by 5 bases; junction bases not matched to a gene: 11. The germline V gene encodes CDR1 KGHSH and CDR2 LQKENI. DNA of the CDR3: TGTGCCAGCTCACCCATTCTTGACAGGGGTGGCGAGACCCAGTACTTC. This sequence encodes CASSPILDRGGETQYF. Using reference TRBV18 and TRBJ2-5 for the parts outside the CDR3, the full variable domain is NAGVMQNPRHLVRRRGQEARLRCSPMKGHSHVYWYRQLPEEGLKFMVYLQKENIIDESGMPKERFSAEFPKEGPSILRIQQVVRGDSAAYFCASSPILDRGGETQYFGPGTRLLVL.

The chain joins TRBV18 to TRBJ2-7; D remains unclear. The CDR3 has 15 residues. The V end lost 2 bases, the J end lost 2 bases, and 13 bases lay between the germline ends. Germline loops: CDR1 KGHSH, CDR2 LQKENI. The CDR3: CASSPVEEAAYEQYF. The CDR3 DNA sequence: TGTGCCAGCTCACCAGTTGAAGAGGCGGCCTACGAGCAGTACTTC.

V is TRBV10-2 and J is TRBJ1-2; 8 nucleotides align to TRBD1. Losses at the gene ends were 2 bases for V and 3 bases for J; bases not matched to a gene: 2. The CDR3 sequence is 14 residues long. The germline V gene encodes CDR1 WSHSY and CDR2 SAAADI. CDR3 sequence (DNA): TGCGCCAGCAGTGAGGACAGGGGCTACTATGGCTACACCTTC. Its protein is CASSEDRGYYGYTF.

The rearrangement joins TRBV5-6 to TRBJ2-3; D may be TRBD2 (7 bases). This CDR3 spans 16 amino acids. Germline CDR1 is SGHDT and CDR2 is YYEEEE. The germline V and J ends were trimmed by 4 bases and 6 bases, with 21 bases remaining between them. CDR3 nucleotides: TGTGCCAGCAGCCGTGTTGATGGGGGGGCCAGGGATACGCAGTATTTT. Translating it yields CASSRVDGGARDTQYF.

This clone was seen only a few times. J is TRBJ1-1 and V is TRBV12-3 or TRBV12-4; possibly TRBD1 for D (6 bases). CDR3 size: 12 residues. V shed 6 bases and J shed 6 bases, with 11 bases lying between them. In DNA form, the CDR3 reads TGTGCCAGCAGCGAAGGGGGGGCTGAAGCTTTCTTT. It is translated as CASSEGGAEAFF.

The chain employs TRBV5-1 and TRBJ2-7; 7 bases are a match to TRBD1. With 4 bases clipped from V and 6 bases from J, the junction kept 10 bases outside the gene matches. CDR3 length: 14 amino acids. Germline CDR1 is SGHRS and CDR2 is YFSETQ. CDR3 loop: CASSADRERFEQYF. The CDR3 DNA reads as TGCGCCAGCAGCGCCGACAGGGAACGTTTCGAGCAGTACTTC.

This sequence joins TRBV24-1 and TRBJ1-2, with 7 bases identical to TRBD1. The CDR3 totals 14 residues. Germline V gives CDR1 KGHDR, CDR2 SFDVKD. Losses at the gene ends were 3 bases for V and 4 bases for J; bases not matched to a gene: 4. This chain's CDR3 is CATSDPGTAYGYTF. CDR3 sequence (DNA): TGTGCCACCAGTGATCCCGGGACAGCCTATGGCTACACCTTC.

V gene TRBV28 combines with J gene TRBJ2-3; TRBD1 aligns across 9 bases. CDR1 MDHEN and CDR2 SYDVKM come from the germline V gene. J lost 1 base, V lost 2 bases, and 7 bases had no gene match. This CDR3 is 17 amino acids long. CDR3 region: CASSLPGQGRGTDTQYF. The CDR3 bases are TGTGCCAGCAGTTTACCCGGACAGGGGCGAGGCACAGATACGCAGTATTTT.

This clone was recorded a few times. The rearrangement links TRBV19 to TRBJ1-4, with 9 bases aligning to TRBD1. Per germline, CDR1 LNHDA and CDR2 SQIVND (reference sequence). V shed 5 bases, J shed 3 bases, and the junction held 7 bases outside the gene matches. The CDR3 is made up of 16 amino acids. Written as DNA, the CDR3 is TGTGCCAGTAGTGCAACACAGGGGGCCGCTAATGAAAAACTGTTTTTT. It codes for CASSATQGAANEKLFF.

A remark on this clone: This CDR3 is also generated by other DNA sequences in the sample. V is TRBV7-2 and J is TRBJ1-5, with D possibly TRBD1 on 5 matching bases. Trimming stripped 2 bases from V and 4 bases from J, with 6 bases between. This CDR3 is 13 amino acids long. Looked up from germline, CDR1 is SGHTA and CDR2 is FQGNSA. DNA for the CDR3: TGTGCCAGCAGCTTAAGGGGTAATCAGCCCCAGCATTTT. This encodes CASSLRGNQPQHF.

This chain joins TRBV5-6 and TRBJ1-2; no firm D call. This CDR3 region has 14 residues. V lost 0 bases and J 3 bases, leaving 9 bases between the germline ends. Germline CDR1 reads SGHDT; CDR2 reads YYEEEE. The CDR3 sequence: CASSLGSQDYGYTF. The CDR3, as DNA: TGTGCCAGCAGCTTGGGATCGCAGGACTATGGCTACACCTTC.

The rearrangement joins TRBV3-1 (or the pseudogene TRBV3-2) to TRBJ2-7; D might be TRBD1 (5 bases). The CDR3 sequence is 12 residues long. The V end lost 2 bases, the J end lost 4 bases, and 6 bases lay between the germline ends. Germline V gives CDR1 LGHDT, CDR2 YNNKEL (reference sequence). The CDR3 sequence: CASSQQGYEQYF. The CDR3 nucleotides read TGTGCCAGCAGCCAACAGGGTTACGAGCAGTACTTC.

The chain couples TRBV7-2 to TRBJ2-2, with 7 bases identical to TRBD1. This CDR3 has 16 amino acids. V was clipped by 1 base and J by 1 base; unmatched bases: 3. In germline, CDR1 is SGHTA, CDR2 FQGNSA. CDR3 loop: CASSLGTGRNTGELFF. The DNA of the CDR3 is TGTGCCAGCAGCTTAGGGACAGGCAGGAACACCGGGGAGCTGTTTTTT. The entire variable domain, with the rest obtained from reference TRBV7-2 and TRBJ2-2, is as follows: GAGVSQSPSNKVTEKGKDVELRCDPISGHTALYWYRQSLGQGLEFLIYFQGNSAPDKSGLPSDRFSAERTGGSVSTLTIQRTQQEDSAVYLCASSLGTGRNTGELFFGEGSRLTVL.

On this clone itself: The junction departs from germline at one end; a sequencing error may be responsible. The chain has TRBV6-5 and TRBJ1-5; tentatively, D is TRBD1 (6 bases). The CDR3 is made up of 16 amino acids. Per germline, CDR1 MNHEY and CDR2 SVGAGI. In DNA form, the CDR3 reads TGTGCCAGCGGTTATCGGGGGGCGGACGTTTATCAGCCCCAGCATTTT. As protein: CASGYRGADVYQPQHF.

This CDR3 is CSASDRQRFLDTIYF. The CDR3 region has the DNA TGCAGTGCTAGTGATCGGCAGAGGTTTCTTGACACCATATATTTT. This chain uses TRBV20-1 with TRBJ1-3; D gene unclear. This CDR3 is 15 amino acids long. CDR1 is DFQATT, CDR2 SNEGSKA, per germline (reference sequence). Trimming stripped 3 bases from V and 8 bases from J, with 20 bases between.

The gene calls are TRBV5-1 and TRBJ1-2; TRBD1 might be the D (5 bases). CDR1 and CDR2 from the germline V gene are SGHRS and YFSETQ. The CDR3 runs 16 residues. Trimming shortened V by 4 bases and J by 2 bases, and 18 bases separated the two germline ends. In DNA, the CDR3 is TGCGCCAGCAGCACAGGTTCCTTTCGTCCAAACTATGGCTACACCTTC. This translates into CASSTGSFRPNYGYTF.

In this sample, this clone turned up once. The V gene is TRBV29-1, the J gene TRBJ1-2; TRBD1 might be the D (5 bases). Trimming cost V 5 bases and J 4 bases, with 17 bases left between them. From germline, CDR1 is SQVTM and CDR2 ANQGSEA. This CDR3 is 14 amino acids long. The CDR3 sequence: CSVTMQGIPYGYTF. The CDR3 DNA is TGCAGCGTTACTATGCAGGGAATTCCCTATGGCTACACCTTC.

The rearrangement joins TRBV3-1 (or the pseudogene TRBV3-2) to TRBJ1-2, with D maybe TRBD1 (5 bases). The CDR3 is made up of 19 amino acids. The germline V gene has CDR1 LGHDT and CDR2 YNNKEL (reference sequence). V lost 3 bases, J lost 5 bases, and 28 bases lay in between. CDR3 nucleotide sequence: TGTGCCAGCAGCCATGTTTGGGGGGGTTTTCCATCTTTAGAATATGGCTACACCTTC. Amino acid sequence: CASSHVWGGFPSLEYGYTF.

Of note for this clone: In the same sample, other DNA sequences code for this CDR3. The CDR3 DNA reads as TGTGCCAGCTCACCCCGGGACACTGAAGCTTTCTTT. Protein sequence: CASSPRDTEAFF. The chain recombines TRBV18 with TRBJ1-1; unclear D gene. V lost 3 bases to trimming and J lost 3 bases, with 5 bases between them. This CDR3 is 12 amino acids long. The germline V gene encodes CDR1 KGHSH and CDR2 LQKENI.

The genes are TRBV7-3 and TRBJ2-1, with 10 nucleotides matching TRBD1. The CDR3 is 16 amino acids. Trimming took 1 base from V and 2 from J; bases not matched to a gene: 2. Germline V lookup: CDR1 SGHTA, CDR2 FQGTGA. CDR3 protein: CASSLRGTGAYNEQFF. The CDR3 bases are TGTGCCAGCAGCTTAAGAGGGACAGGGGCCTACAATGAGCAGTTCTTC.

In its sample, this clone was seen once. CDR3: CSARVASGYTF. Here the CDR3 DNA reads TGCAGTGCTAGAGTGGCATCTGGCTACACCTTC. The chain joins TRBV20-1 to TRBJ1-2; D ambiguous. The ends were cut back, 1 base at V and 7 bases at J, with 7 bases in the middle. Germline CDR1 is DFQATT and CDR2 is SNEGSKA (reference sequence). This CDR3 is 11 amino acids long.

The chain combines TRBV5-4 with TRBJ1-2, with TRBD1 matching over 8 bases. Germline loops: CDR1 SGHNT, CDR2 YYREEE (reference sequence). The V segment lost 4 bases and the J segment 0 bases; nucleotides outside the gene matches: 5. This CDR3 spans 15 amino acids. The CDR3 reads CASSRTGITNYGYTF. Written as DNA, the CDR3 is TGTGCCAGCAGCCGGACAGGGATAACTAACTATGGCTACACCTTC.